This TCR beta chain was identified in a study of identical twins. Study observations and caveats: Invariant MAIT and iNKT cells may have partly biased zero-insertion analyses. The abundant beta clonotypes from cord blood had fewer insertions, and memory repertoires had none of this. An excess of low generation probability was shown by twin-shared out-of-frame alpha sequences.

This CDR3 is built from 13 residues. TCRdb independently ran MiXCR on the 5' RACE reads; one entry per CDR3 protein. The data contain roughly 220,000 distinct CDR3 sequences, around 6.5% of them singletons. Concerning this clonotype itself: The antigen remains undetermined. Germline is not matched at one junction end, which may reflect a read error.

This sample also appeared in a second study, on T cells expressing NK-cell markers. As that report states: The CD3+CD56-NKG2C+ fraction of a few donors was likewise dominated by these clonotypes.

This sequence joins TRBV12-3 or TRBV12-4 and TRBJ2-3; 7 nucleotides agree with TRBD1. The sequence derives from a woman under 30 in good health. The sequenced material came from CD8+ T cells sorted from blood. The CDR3 bases are TGTGCCAGCAGTTTGGGTACCAGCTGGGACAGAGATTTT. Its translation is CASSLGTSWDRDF.